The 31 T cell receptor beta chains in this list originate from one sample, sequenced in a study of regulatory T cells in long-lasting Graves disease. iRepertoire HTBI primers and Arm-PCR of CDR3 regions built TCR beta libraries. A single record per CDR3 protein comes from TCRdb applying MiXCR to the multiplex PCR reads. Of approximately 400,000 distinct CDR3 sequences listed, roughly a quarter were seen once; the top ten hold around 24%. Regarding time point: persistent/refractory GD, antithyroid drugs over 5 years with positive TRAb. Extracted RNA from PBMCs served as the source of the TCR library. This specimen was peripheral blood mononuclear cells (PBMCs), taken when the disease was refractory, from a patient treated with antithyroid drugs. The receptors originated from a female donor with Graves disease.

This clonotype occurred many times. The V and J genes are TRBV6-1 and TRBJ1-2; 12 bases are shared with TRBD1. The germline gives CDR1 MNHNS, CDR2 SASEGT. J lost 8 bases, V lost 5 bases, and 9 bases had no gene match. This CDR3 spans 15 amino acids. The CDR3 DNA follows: TGTGCCAGCAGTCCGGAGGGACAGGGGGCAGAGGGCTACACCTTC. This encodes CASSPEGQGAEGYTF.

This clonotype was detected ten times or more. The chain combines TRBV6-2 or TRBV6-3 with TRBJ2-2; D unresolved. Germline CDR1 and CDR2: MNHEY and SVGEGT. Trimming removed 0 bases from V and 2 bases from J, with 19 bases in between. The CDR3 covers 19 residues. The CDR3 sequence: CASSYSSDPADQNTGELFF. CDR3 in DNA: TGTGCCAGCAGTTACTCGAGTGATCCTGCGGACCAAAACACCGGGGAGCTGTTTTTT.

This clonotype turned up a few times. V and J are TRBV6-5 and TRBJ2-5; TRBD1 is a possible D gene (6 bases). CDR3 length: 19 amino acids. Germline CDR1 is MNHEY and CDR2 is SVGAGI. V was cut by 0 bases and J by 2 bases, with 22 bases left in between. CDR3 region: CASSYSPPGWYRAQETQYF. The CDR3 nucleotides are TGTGCCAGCAGTTACTCCCCTCCAGGGTGGTACAGGGCGCAAGAGACCCAGTACTTC.

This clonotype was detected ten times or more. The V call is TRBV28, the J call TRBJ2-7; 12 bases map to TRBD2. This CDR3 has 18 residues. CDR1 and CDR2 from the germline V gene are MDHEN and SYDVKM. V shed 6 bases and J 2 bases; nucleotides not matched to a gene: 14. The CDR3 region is CASSLTSGSRPLAYEQYF. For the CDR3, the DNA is TGTGCCAGCAGCTTGACTAGCGGGAGTAGACCGTTGGCCTACGAGCAGTACTTC.

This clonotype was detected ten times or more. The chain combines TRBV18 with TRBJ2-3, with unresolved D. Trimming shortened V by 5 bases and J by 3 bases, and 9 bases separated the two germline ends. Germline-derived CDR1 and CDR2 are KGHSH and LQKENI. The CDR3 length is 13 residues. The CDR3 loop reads CASSRDGTDTQYF. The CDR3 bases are TGTGCCAGCTCAAGAGACGGAACAGATACGCAGTATTTT.

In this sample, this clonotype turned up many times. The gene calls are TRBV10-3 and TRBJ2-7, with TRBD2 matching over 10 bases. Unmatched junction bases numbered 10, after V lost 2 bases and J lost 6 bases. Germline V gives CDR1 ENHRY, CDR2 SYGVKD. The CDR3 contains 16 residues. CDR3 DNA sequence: TGTGCCATCAGTGAGAATTTAGCGGGAGGTTTCTCCGAGCAGTACTTC. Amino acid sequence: CAISENLAGGFSEQYF.

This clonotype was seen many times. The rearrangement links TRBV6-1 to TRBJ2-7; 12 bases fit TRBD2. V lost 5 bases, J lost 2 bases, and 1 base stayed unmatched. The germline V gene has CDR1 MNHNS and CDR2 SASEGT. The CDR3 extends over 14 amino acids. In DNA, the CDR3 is TGTGCCAGCAGTCGGACTAGCGGGACCTACGAGCAGTACTTC. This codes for CASSRTSGTYEQYF.

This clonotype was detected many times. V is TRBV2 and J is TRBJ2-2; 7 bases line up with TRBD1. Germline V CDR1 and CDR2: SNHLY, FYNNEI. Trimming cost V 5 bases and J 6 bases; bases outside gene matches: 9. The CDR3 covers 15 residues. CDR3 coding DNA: TGTGCCAGCAGTCTCGACAGGGTAGGCGCCGGGGAGCTGTTTTTT. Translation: CASSLDRVGAGELFF.

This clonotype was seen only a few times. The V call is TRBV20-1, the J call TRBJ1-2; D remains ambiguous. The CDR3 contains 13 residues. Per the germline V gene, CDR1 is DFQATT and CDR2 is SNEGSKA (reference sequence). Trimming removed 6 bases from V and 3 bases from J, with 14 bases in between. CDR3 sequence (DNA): TGCAGTGCATCTAGGTCCCCAGACTATGGCTACACCTTC. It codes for CSASRSPDYGYTF.

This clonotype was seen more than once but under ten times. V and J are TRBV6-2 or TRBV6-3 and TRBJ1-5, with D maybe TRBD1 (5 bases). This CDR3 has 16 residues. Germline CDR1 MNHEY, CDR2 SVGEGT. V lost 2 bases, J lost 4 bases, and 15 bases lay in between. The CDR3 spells CASSYAGDRRNQPQHF. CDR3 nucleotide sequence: TGTGCCAGCAGTTACGCGGGGGATCGACGGAATCAGCCCCAGCATTTT.

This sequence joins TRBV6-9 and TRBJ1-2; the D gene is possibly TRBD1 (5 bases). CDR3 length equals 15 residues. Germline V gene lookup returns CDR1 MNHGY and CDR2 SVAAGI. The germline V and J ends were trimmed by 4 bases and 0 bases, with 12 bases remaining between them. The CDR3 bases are TGTGCCAGCAGTTGCGGGGCAGGCGCTAACTATGGCTACACCTTC. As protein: CASSCGAGANYGYTF.

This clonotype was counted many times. Here the CDR3 reads CASSEARVGQPYTF. The CDR3 DNA sequence: TGTGCCAGCAGTGAAGCACGGGTGGGACAGCCCTACACCTTC. The J gene is TRBJ1-2, the V gene TRBV2; 7 bases match TRBD1. The CDR3 is 14 residues long. Germline V lookup: CDR1 SNHLY, CDR2 FYNNEI. The V and J ends lost 0 bases and 10 bases, in that order; junction bases with no gene match: 8.

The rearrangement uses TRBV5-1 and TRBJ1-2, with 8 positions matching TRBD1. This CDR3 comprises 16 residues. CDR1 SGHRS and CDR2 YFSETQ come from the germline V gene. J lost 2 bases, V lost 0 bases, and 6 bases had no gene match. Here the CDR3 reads CASSLGAGQGNYGYTF. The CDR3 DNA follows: TGCGCCAGCAGCTTGGGGGCCGGACAGGGCAACTATGGCTACACCTTC.

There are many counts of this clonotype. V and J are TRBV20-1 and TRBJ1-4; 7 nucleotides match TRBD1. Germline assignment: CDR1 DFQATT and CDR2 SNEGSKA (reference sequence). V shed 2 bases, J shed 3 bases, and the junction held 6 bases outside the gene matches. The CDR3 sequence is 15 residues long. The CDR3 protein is CSARPGQAANEKLFF. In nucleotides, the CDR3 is TGCAGTGCTAGACCTGGACAGGCTGCTAATGAAAAACTGTTTTTT.

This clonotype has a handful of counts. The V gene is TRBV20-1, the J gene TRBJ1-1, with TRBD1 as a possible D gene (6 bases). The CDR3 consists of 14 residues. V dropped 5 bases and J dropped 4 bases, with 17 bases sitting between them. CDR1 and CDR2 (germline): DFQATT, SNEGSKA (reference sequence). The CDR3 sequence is CSAATGAGGTEAFF. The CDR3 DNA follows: TGCAGTGCTGCGACAGGCGCCGGGGGCACTGAAGCTTTCTTT.

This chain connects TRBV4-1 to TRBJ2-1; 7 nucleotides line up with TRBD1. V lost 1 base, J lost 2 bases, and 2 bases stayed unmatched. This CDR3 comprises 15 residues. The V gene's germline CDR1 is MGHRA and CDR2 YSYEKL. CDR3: CASSQVGTAYNEQFF. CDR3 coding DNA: TGCGCCAGCAGCCAAGTCGGGACAGCCTACAATGAGCAGTTCTTC.

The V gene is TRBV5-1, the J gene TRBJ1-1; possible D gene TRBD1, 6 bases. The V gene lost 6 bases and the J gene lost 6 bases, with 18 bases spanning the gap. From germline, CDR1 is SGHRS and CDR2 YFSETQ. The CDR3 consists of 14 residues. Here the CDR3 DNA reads TGCGCCAGCAAGGACTCGAGGGGGGCTTCTGAAGCTTTCTTT. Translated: CASKDSRGASEAFF.

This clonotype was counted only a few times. The CDR3 loop reads CASSQVVSVNTEAFF. The CDR3, as DNA: TGTGCCAGCAGCCAAGTGGTCTCAGTGAACACTGAAGCTTTCTTT. The chain uses TRBV3-1 and TRBJ1-1; unclear D gene. Trimming cost V 1 base and J 0 bases, with 9 bases left between them. This CDR3 contains 15 residues. In germline, CDR1 is LGHDT, CDR2 YNNKEL (reference sequence).

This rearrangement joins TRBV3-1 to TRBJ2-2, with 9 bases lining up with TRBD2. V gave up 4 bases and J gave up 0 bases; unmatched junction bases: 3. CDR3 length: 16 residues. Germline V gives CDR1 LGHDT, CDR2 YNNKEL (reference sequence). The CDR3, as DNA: TGTGCCAGCAGCCGCCGACTAGCGGCGAACACCGGGGAGCTGTTTTTT. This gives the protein CASSRRLAANTGELFF.

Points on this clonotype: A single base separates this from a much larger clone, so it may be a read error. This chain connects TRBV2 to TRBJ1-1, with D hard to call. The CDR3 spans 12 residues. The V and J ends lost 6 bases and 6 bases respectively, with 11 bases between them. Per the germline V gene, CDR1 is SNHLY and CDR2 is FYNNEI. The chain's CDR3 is CASRKDYAEAFF. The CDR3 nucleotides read TGTGCCAGCAGAAAGGATTACGCTGAAGCTTTCTTT. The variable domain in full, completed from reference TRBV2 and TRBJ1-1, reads EPEVTQTPSHQVTQMGQEVILRCVPISNHLYFYWYRQILGQKVEFLVSFYNNEISEKSEIFDDQFSVERPDGSNFTLKIRSTKLEDSAMYFCASRKDYAEAFFGQGTRLTVV.

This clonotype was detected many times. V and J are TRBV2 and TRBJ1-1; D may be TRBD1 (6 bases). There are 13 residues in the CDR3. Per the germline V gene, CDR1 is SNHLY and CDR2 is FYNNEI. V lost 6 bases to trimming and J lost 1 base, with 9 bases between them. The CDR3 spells CASRAGENTEAFF. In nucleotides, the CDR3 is TGTGCCAGCAGGGCAGGGGAGAACACTGAAGCTTTCTTT.

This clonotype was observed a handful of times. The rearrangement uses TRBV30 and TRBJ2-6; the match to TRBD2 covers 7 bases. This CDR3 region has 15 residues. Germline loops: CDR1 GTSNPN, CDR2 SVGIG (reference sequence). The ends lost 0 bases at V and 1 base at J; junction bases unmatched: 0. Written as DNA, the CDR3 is TGTGCCTGGAGTGTAGCGGGGTCTGGGGCCAACGTCCTGACTTTC. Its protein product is CAWSVAGSGANVLTF.

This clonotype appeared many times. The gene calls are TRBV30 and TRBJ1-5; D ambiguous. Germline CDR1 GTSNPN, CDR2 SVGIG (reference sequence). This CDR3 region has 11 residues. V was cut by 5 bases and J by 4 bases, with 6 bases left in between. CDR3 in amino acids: CAWGINQPQHF. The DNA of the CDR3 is TGTGCCTGGGGTATAAATCAGCCCCAGCATTTT.

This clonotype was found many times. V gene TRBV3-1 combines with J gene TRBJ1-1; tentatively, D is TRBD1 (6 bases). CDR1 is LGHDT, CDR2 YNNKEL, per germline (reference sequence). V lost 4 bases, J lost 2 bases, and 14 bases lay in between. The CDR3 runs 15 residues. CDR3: CASSLPGQINTEAFF. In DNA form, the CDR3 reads TGTGCCAGCAGCCTTCCTGGACAGATAAACACTGAAGCTTTCTTT. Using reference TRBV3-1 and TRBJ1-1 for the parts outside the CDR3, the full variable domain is DTAVSQTPKYLVTQMGNDKSIKCEQNLGHDTMYWYKQDSKKFLKIMFSYNNKELIINETVPNRFSPKSPDKAHLNLHINSLELGDSAVYFCASSLPGQINTEAFFGQGTRLTVV.

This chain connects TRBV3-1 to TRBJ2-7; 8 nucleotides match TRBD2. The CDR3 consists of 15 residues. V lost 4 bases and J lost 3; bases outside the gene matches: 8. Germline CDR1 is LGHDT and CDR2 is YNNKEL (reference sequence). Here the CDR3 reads CASSRGLAQDYEQYF. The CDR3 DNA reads TGTGCCAGCAGCCGAGGACTAGCACAAGACTACGAGCAGTACTTC.

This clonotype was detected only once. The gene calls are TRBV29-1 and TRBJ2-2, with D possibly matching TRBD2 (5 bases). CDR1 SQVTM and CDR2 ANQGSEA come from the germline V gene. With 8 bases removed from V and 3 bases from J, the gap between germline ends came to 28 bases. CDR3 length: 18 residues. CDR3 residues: CSPPKRADFGCDTGELFF. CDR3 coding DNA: TGCAGCCCCCCCAAGAGAGCGGACTTTGGGTGCGACACCGGGGAGCTGTTTTTT.

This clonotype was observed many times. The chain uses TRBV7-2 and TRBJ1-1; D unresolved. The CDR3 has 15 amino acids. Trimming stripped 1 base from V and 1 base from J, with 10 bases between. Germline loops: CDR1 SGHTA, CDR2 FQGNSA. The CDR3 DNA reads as TGTGCCAGCAGCTTAGTTACGGCCAAGAACACTGAAGCTTTCTTT. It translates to CASSLVTAKNTEAFF.

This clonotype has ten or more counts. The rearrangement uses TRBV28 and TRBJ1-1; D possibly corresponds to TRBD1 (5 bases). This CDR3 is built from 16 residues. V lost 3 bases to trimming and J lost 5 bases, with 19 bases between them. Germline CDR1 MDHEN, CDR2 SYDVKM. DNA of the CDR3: TGTGCCAGCAGTTTTTTTCAGGGTGGGTTTCTTACTGAAGCTTTCTTT. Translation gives CASSFFQGGFLTEAFF.

The CDR3 spells CASSQEVAYTGELFF. The CDR3 DNA sequence: TGCGCCAGCAGCCAAGAGGTCGCGTACACCGGGGAGCTGTTTTTT. The V gene is TRBV4-3, the J gene TRBJ2-2; the D is unclear. This CDR3 contains 15 residues. V was pared by 0 bases and J by 3 bases, with 8 bases between. Looked up from germline, CDR1 is LGHNA and CDR2 is YSLEER.

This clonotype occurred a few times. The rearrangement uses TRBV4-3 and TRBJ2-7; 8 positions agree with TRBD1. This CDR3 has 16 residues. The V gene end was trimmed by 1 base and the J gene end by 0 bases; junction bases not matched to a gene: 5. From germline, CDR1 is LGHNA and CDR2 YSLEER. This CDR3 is CASSQASGQGSYEQYF. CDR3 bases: TGCGCCAGCAGCCAAGCTTCTGGACAGGGCTCCTACGAGCAGTACTTC.

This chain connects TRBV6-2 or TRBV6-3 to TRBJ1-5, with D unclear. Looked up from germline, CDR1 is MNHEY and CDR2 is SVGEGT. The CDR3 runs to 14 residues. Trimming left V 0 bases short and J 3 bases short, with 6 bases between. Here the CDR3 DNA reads TGTGCCAGCAGTTACTCGCCTACCAATCAGCCCCAGCATTTT. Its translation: CASSYSPTNQPQHF.